This note documents a single TCR beta chain sequence. Its specificity is not known. Germline CDR1 reads MDHEN; CDR2 reads SYDVKM. The V and J ends lost 4 bases and 4 bases, in that order; junction bases with no gene match: 5. This CDR3 is 15 amino acids long. This sample was included in a study of shared clonotypes between healthy human individuals. Study findings and constraints: Sequencing of the sorted subsets was shown by rarefaction to be incomplete despite large depth.

Cells designated naive CD8 were CD45RO-negative and were positively selected for CCR7, with terminally differentiated effector memory CD45RA+ cells excluded. Method: immunoSEQ multiplex PCR; TCRdb's copy keeps in-frame clones and lacks some. The profile covers some 740,000 clones, with 92% appearing a single time and around 24% taken by the ten largest. The sequenced sample was naive CD8+ T cells sorted from blood. This sequence originates from a man aged 25 to 40 in good health. The chain employs TRBV28 and TRBJ2-1; TRBD1 matches at 9 bases. DNA for the CDR3: TGTGCCAGCAGTTCAGGGGACAGGGTTTACAATGAGCAGTTCTTC. As protein: CASSSGDRVYNEQFF. The full variable domain, completed using reference TRBV28 and TRBJ2-1, is DVKVTQSSRYLVKRTGEKVFLECVQDMDHENMFWYRQDPGLGLRLIYFSYDVKMKEKGDIPEGYSVSREKKERFSLILESASTNQTSMYLCASSSGDRVYNEQFFGPGTRLTVL.